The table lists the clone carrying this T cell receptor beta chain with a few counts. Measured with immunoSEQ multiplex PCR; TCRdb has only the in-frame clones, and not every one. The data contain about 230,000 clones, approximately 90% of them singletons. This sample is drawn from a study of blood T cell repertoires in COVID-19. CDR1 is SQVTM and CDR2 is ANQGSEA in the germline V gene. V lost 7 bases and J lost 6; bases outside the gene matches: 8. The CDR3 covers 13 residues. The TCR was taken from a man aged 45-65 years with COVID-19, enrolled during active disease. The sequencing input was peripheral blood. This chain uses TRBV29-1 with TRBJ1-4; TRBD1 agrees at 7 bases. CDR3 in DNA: TGCAGCGCCAAAGGGACAGTTCATGAAAAACTGTTTTTT. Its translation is CSAKGTVHEKLFF.